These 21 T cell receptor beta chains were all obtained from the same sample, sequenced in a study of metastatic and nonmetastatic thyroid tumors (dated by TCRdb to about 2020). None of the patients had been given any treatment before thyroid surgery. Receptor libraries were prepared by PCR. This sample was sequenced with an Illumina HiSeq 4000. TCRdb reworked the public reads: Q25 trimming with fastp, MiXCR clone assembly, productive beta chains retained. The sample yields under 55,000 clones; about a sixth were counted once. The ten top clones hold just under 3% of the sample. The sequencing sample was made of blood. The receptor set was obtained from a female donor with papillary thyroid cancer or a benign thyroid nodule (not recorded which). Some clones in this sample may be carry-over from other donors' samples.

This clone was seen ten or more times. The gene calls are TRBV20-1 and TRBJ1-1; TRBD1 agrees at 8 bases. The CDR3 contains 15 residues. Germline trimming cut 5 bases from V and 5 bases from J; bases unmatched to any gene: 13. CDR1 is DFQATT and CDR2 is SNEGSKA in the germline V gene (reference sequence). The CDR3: CSALDRVGLGTEAFF. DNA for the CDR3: TGCAGTGCTTTGGACAGGGTAGGGTTAGGGACTGAAGCTTTCTTT.

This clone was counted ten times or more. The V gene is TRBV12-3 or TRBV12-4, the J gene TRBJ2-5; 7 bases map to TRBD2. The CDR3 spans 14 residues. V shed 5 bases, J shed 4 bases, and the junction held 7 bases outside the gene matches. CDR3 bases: TGTGCCAGCAGTCGAGGTCGCGGGGGAGAGACCCAGTACTTC. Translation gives CASSRGRGGETQYF.

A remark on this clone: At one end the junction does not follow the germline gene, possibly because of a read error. CDR3 sequence reads: CSARDWQYYNEQLF. The CDR3 nucleotides read TGCAGTGCTAGAGATTGGCAGTACTACAATGAGCAGTTATTC. V usage is TRBV20-1 and J usage is TRBJ2-1; no clear D gene. CDR3 length: 14 amino acids. Germline CDR1 and CDR2: DFQATT and SNEGSKA (reference sequence).

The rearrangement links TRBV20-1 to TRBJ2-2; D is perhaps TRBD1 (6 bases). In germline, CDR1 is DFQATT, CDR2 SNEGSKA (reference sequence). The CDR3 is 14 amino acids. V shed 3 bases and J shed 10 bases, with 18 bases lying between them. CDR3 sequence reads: CSARGQGNTLELFF. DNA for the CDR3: TGCAGTGCTAGGGGGCAGGGGAACACCTTGGAGCTGTTTTTT.

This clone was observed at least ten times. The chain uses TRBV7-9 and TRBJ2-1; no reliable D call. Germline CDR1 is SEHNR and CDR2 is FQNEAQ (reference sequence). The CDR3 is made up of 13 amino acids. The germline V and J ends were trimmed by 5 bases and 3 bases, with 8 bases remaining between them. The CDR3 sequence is CASSPPNYNEQFF. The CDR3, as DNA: TGTGCCAGCAGCCCCCCGAACTACAATGAGCAGTTCTTC.

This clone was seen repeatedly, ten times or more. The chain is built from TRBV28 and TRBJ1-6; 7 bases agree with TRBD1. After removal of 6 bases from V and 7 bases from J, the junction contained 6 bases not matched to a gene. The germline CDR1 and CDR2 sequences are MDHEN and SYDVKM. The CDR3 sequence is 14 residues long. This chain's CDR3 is CASSDDRENSPLHF. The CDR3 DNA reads TGTGCCAGCAGCGACGACAGGGAAAATTCACCCCTCCACTTT.

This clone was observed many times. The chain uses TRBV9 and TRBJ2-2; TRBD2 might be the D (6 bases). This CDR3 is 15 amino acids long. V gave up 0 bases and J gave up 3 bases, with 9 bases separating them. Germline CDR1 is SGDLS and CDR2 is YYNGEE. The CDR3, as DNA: TGTGCCAGCAGCGTAGGGAGCGGGCACACCGGGGAGCTGTTTTTT. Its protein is CASSVGSGHTGELFF.

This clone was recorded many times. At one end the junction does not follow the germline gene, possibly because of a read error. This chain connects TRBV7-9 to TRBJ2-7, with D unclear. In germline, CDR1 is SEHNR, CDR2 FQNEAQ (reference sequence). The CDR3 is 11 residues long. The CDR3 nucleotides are TGTGCCAGCGGAAGCCTCGGATTGTTGGACTTC. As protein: CASGSLGLLDF.

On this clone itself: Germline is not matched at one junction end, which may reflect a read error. The CDR3 loop is CSVETLTSFRTNDQFF. DNA for the CDR3: TGCAGCGTTGAAACCCTGACTAGTTTCAGGACCAATGATCAGTTCTTC. The V and J genes are TRBV29-1 and TRBJ2-1, with D maybe TRBD2 (6 bases). This CDR3 is built from 16 residues. Germline assignment: CDR1 SQVTM and CDR2 ANQGSEA.

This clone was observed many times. CDR3 in amino acids: CATSRDCDGSFPYNEQFF. DNA of the CDR3: TGTGCCACCAGCAGAGATTGCGACGGGAGCTTCCCCTACAATGAGCAGTTCTTC. The chain is built from TRBV15 and TRBJ2-1, with TRBD2 as a possible D gene (6 bases). The CDR3 spans 18 residues. Trimming took off 0 bases at V and 2 bases at J, with 17 bases between the two ends. Looked up from germline, CDR1 is LNHNV and CDR2 is YYDKDF (reference sequence).

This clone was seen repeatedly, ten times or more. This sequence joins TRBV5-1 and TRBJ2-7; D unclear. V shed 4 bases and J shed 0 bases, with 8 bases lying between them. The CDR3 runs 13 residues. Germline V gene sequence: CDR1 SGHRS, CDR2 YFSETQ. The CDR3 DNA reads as TGCGCCAGCAGCCCATGGAGCTCCTACGAGCAGTACTTC. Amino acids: CASSPWSSYEQYF.

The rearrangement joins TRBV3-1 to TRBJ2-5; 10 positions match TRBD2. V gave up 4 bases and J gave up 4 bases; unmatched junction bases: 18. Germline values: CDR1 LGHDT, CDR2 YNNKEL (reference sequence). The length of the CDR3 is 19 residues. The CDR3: CASSLQPALAGEVVETQYF. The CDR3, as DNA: TGTGCCAGCAGCCTCCAGCCCGCCCTAGCGGGAGAGGTGGTAGAGACCCAGTACTTC.

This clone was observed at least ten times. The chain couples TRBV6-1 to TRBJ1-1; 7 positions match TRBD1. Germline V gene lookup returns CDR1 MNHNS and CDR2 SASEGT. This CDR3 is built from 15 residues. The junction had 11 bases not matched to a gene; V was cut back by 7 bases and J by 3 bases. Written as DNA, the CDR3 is TGTGCCAGCACCTCCCTACAGGGGAGGTACACTGAAGCTTTCTTT. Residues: CASTSLQGRYTEAFF.

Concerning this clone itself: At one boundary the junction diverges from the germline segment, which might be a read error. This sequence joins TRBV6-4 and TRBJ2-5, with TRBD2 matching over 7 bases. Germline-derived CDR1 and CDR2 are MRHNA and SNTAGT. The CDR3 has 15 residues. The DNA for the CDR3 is TGTGCCAGCAGTGACAATAGCGGTCCCGGGGGGACCCAGTGCTTC. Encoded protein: CASSDNSGPGGTQCF.

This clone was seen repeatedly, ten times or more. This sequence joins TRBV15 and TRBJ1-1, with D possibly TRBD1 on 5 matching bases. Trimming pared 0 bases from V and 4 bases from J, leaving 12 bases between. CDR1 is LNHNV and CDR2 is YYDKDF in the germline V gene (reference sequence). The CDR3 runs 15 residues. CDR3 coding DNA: TGTGCCACCAGCAGAGATTCGGAGGGGAGCACTGAAGCTTTCTTT. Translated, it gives CATSRDSEGSTEAFF.

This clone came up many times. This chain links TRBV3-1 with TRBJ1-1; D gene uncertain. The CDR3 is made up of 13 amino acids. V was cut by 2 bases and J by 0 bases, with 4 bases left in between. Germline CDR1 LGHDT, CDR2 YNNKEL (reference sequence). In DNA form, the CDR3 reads TGTGCCAGCAGCCAACAGGTGAACACTGAAGCTTTCTTT. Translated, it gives CASSQQVNTEAFF.

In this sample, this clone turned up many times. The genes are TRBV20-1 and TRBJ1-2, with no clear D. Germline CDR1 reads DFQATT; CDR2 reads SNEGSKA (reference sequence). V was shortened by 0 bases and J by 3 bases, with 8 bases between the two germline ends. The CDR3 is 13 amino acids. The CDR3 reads CSARDQRDYGYTF. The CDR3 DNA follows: TGCAGTGCTAGAGATCAGAGAGACTATGGCTACACCTTC.

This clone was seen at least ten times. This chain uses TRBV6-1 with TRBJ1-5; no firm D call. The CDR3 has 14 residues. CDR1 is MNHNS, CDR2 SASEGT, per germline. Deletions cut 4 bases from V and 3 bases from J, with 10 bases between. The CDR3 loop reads CASSAGRYNQPQHF. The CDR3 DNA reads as TGTGCCAGCAGTGCCGGGAGATACAATCAGCCCCAGCATTTT.

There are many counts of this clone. The DNA of the CDR3 is TGCAGTGCCCCTAGGAGGGGGCTAACTGAAGCTTTCTTT. Protein product: CSAPRRGLTEAFF. The V gene is TRBV20-1, the J gene TRBJ1-1; 7 nucleotides line up with TRBD1. Germline V gives CDR1 DFQATT, CDR2 SNEGSKA (reference sequence). The CDR3 spans 13 residues. V shed 6 bases, J shed 5 bases, and the junction held 9 bases outside the gene matches.

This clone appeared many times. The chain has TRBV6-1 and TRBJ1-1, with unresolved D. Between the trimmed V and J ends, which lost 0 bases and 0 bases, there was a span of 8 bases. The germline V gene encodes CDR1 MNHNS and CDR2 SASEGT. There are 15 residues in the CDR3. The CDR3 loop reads CASSEAGDMNTEAFF. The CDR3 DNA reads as TGTGCCAGCAGTGAAGCAGGAGACATGAACACTGAAGCTTTCTTT.

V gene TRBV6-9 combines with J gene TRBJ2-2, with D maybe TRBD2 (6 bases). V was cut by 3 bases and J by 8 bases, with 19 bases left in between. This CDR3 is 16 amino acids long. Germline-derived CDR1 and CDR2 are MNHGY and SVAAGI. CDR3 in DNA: TGTGCCAGCAGTTACGGTGGGGGGTCAGGGACGGGGGAGCTGTTTTTT. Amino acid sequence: CASSYGGGSGTGELFF.